This section outlines one TCR beta chain sequence together with its context. The sample belongs to a study of T cells after yellow fever vaccination. TCRdb used MiXCR to reprocess the 5' RACE reads, holding one entry per CDR3 protein. This table has about 340,000 distinct CDR3 sequences, around 3.9% appearing once. Trimming pared 3 bases from V and 2 bases from J, leaving 9 bases between. Germline CDR1 and CDR2: KGHSH and LQKENI. The CDR3 sequence is 14 residues long. The V call is TRBV18, the J call TRBJ2-3, with a tentative D call TRBD1 (6 bases). Sequenced material: PBMCs, taken 5 days after the yellow fever booster vaccination. This clonotype originated in a man between 18 and 29 years old who received the YFV17D yellow fever vaccine. The DNA for the CDR3 is TGTGCCAGCTCACCCAGGGGCGTCACAGATACGCAGTATTTT. Translation gives CASSPRGVTDTQYF.